A selection of T cell receptor beta chains follows, all from one sample in a study of cytomegalovirus exposure and HLA in healthy donors. Measured with immunoSEQ multiplex PCR; TCRdb has only the in-frame clones, and not every one. The sample lists about 130,000 clones, just over 70% occurring once. Input material: PBMCs. The source is a woman aged 55-70 years in good health and CMV-seropositive. Both conserved end residues are part of each CDR3. A D gene is named only where the DNA matches it firmly. Size tells how often a clone was seen (once, few, many) or the class of an expanded clone, and some rows leave it out.

.,TRBD2,TRBV7-7,TRBJ2-1,CASSDGLAGGLNEQFF
.,.,TRBV19,TRBJ1-1,CASTIRPDMNTEAFF
.,.,TRBV11-3,TRBJ1-2,CASSYGGARGHYGYTF
.,.,TRBV7-9,TRBJ1-5,CSSSAKIGPQHF
.,.,TRBV27,TRBJ1-1,CASSLLDVNTEAFF
once,TRBD2,TRBV9,TRBJ2-2,CASSVGQGGFGELFF
.,TRBD1,TRBV23-1,TRBJ2-1,CASGTGTGLNNEQFF
.,.,TRBV5-5,TRBJ1-5,CASSLGGGGGWGQPQHF
.,.,TRBV7-9,TRBJ1-1,CASGLSGGTEAFF
few,.,TRBV9,TRBJ1-6,CASNAAGGNSPLHF
.,.,TRBV6-1,TRBJ2-7,CASSDFGLPYEQYF
.,TRBD1,TRBV7-9,TRBJ1-6,CASSFQTGSSYNSPLHF
.,.,TRBV6-5,TRBJ1-1,CASSTQGWTEAFF
.,TRBD1,TRBV9,TRBJ1-2,CASSEGRDSYGYTF
.,.,TRBV27,TRBJ1-2,CASSLSAGRGANYGYTF
few,.,TRBV29-1,TRBJ2-5,CSGSNWRQETQYF
.,TRBD1,TRBV5-1,TRBJ1-4,CASSTGEINEKLFF
few,.,TRBV2,TRBJ1-1,CASSRGGPMNTEAFF
.,.,TRBV11-2,TRBJ2-3,CASSRSDSLLAQYF
once,.,TRBV5-1,TRBJ2-2,CASSRRDTTGELFF
.,TRBD1,TRBV19,TRBJ2-5,CASSTLSGTGEETQYF
few,.,TRBV9,TRBJ1-3,CASSVRDSGNTIYF
.,TRBD1,TRBV7-8,TRBJ2-1,CASLWDRGYNEQFF
.,TRBD1,TRBV7-9,TRBJ1-1,CASSGAGTGAWNTEAFF
few,.,TRBV11-2,TRBJ2-1,CASSLGDSGYNEQFF
.,.,TRBV19,TRBJ1-2,CASSIDGGGGYGYTF
.,TRBD1,TRBV19,TRBJ2-1,CASSMGTGGANEQFF
.,.,TRBV28,TRBJ2-3,CASTLVTWGGTDTQYF
.,.,TRBV29-1,TRBJ2-1,CSVDHDTNEQFF